This T cell receptor (beta chain) was sequenced in a study of T-cell reconstitution after alpha-beta-depleted transplantation in children. V was clipped by 5 bases and J by 5 bases; unmatched bases: 9. Germline V gene lookup returns CDR1 MDHEN and CDR2 SYDVKM. This CDR3 has 16 residues. Construction of the TCRbeta library involved unique molecular identifiers. Each CDR3 protein is one row after TCRdb ran MiXCR on the PCR reads. The data contain over 450,000 distinct CDR3 sequences, roughly a tenth of them singletons. This clonotype has only a few counts. Its antigen remains unidentified. Findings and caveats of the study: A year post-transplant, T-cell counts and diversity derived mostly from newly produced T cells. The origin of high day-60 TCRbeta diversity in some patients lay in surviving recipient T cells and thymic progenitors. Reportedly, only several hundred clones from non-depleted graft cells drove alpha-beta T-cell counts at about two months.

The TCR was taken from a child aged 2 to 15 with inherited bone marrow failure, due to receive a stem cell transplant. Sample: PBMCs, taken before TCRalphabeta/CD19-depleted stem cell transplant. The rearrangement uses TRBV28 and TRBJ1-6, with TRBD1 matching over 7 bases. The CDR3 DNA reads TGTGCCAGCAGTGTAGCCGGGACAGTCGATAATTCACCCCTCCACTTT. Translation gives CASSVAGTVDNSPLHF. The variable domain in full, with the rest retrieved from reference TRBV28 and TRBJ1-6, is DVKVTQSSRYLVKRTGEKVFLECVQDMDHENMFWYRQDPGLGLRLIYFSYDVKMKEKGDIPEGYSVSREKKERFSLILESASTNQTSMYLCASSVAGTVDNSPLHFGNGTRLTVT.